This TCR beta chain derives from a study of blood T cell repertoires in COVID-19. V dropped 2 bases and J dropped 2; count of bases not matched to a gene: 6. Germline V CDR1 and CDR2: KGHSH, LQKENI. The CDR3 consists of 16 residues. The table came from immunoSEQ multiplex PCR; TCRdb's copy has only in-frame clones and leaves some out. Of a few hundred thousand clones in the sample, 87% were seen once. The sequencing input was PBMCs or T cells enriched from blood (not recorded which). The chain combines TRBV18 with TRBJ2-1; 7 bases agree with TRBD1. The clonotype was recovered from a man younger than 35 with acute COVID-19. CDR3 sequence (DNA): TGTGCCAGCTCACCAACCGGGACAGATACCTACAATGAGCAGTTCTTC. Amino acid sequence: CASSPTGTDTYNEQFF.